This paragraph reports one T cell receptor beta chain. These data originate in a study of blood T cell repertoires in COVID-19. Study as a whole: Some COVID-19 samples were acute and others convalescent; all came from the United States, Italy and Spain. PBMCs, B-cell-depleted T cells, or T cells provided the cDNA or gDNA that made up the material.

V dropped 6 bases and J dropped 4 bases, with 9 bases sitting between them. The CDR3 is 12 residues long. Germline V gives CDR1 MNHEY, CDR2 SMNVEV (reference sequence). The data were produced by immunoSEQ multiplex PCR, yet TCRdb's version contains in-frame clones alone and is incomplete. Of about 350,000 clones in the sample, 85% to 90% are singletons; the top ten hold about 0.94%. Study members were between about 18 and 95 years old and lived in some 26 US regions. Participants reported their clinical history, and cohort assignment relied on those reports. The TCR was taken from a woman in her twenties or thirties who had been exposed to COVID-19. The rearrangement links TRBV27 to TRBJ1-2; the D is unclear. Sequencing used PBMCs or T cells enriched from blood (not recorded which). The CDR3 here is CASRTTAYGYTF. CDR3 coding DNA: TGTGCCAGCAGAACAACAGCCTATGGCTACACCTTC.